What follows describes a single T cell receptor beta chain. Its specificity is not known. TCRdb ran MiXCR on the RT-PCR reads and lists one entry per CDR3 protein. The table lists over 650,000 distinct CDR3 sequences, about 18% of them singletons, with under 13% in the top ten. This sample was taken from a study of response to subunit inactivated influenza vaccine. Study results and caveats: The authors put forward the suggestion that each seasonal influenza vaccination may bring in only a limited number of new T cells.

The TCR originated in a man aged 45 to 65 who received an inactivated influenza vaccine. Specimen: PBMCs from blood, collected 4 to 6 days after vaccination.

The CDR3: CASSLDRRGTDTQYF. DNA for the CDR3: TGTGCCAGCAGCTTAGACAGGAGGGGGACAGATACGCAGTATTTT. The chain has TRBV7-9 and TRBJ2-3; D tentatively fits TRBD1 or TRBD2 (6 bases each). The CDR3 is 15 residues long. Germline values: CDR1 SEHNR, CDR2 FQNEAQ (reference sequence). With 1 base removed from V and 3 bases from J, the gap between germline ends came to 11 bases.